The 5 T cell receptor beta chains reported below all come from one sample, sequenced in a study of early T cells in non-severe SARS-CoV-2 infection (dated by TCRdb to the early 2020s). The receptor library was made with 5' RACE. Sequencing took place on a NextSeq 500. TCRdb ran its own pipeline on the public reads, namely fastp trimming at Q25 and MiXCR clone calling, and kept in-frame beta chains. CDR3 protein duplicates are merged, each entry listing the most common genes and DNA. The sample table holds fewer than 35,000 distinct CDR3 sequences, of which around 4.4% were seen once. The ten biggest clones cover about an eighth of the sample. The sample taken for sequencing was whole blood. These receptors all come from an adult who was a healthcare worker with PCR-confirmed SARS-CoV-2 infection or an uninfected control (not recorded which).

This clonotype has ten or more counts. The J gene is TRBJ2-3, the V gene TRBV9, with D possibly TRBD2 on 6 matching bases. The V gene lost 1 base and the J gene lost 5 bases, with 11 bases spanning the gap. In germline, CDR1 is SGDLS, CDR2 YYNGEE. The CDR3 is 14 residues long. In DNA, the CDR3 is TGTGCCAGCAGCGTATGGGACTGGGGAGATACGCAGTATTTT. Translating it yields CASSVWDWGDTQYF.

This clonotype was recorded many times. This rearrangement joins TRBV29-1 to TRBJ1-5; maybe TRBD1 (6 bases). V was clipped by 4 bases and J by 3 bases, with 13 bases between them. Germline V gene lookup returns CDR1 SQVTM and CDR2 ANQGSEA. The CDR3 is 14 residues long. Here the CDR3 reads CSVVAGGLNQPQHF. CDR3 DNA sequence: TGCAGCGTTGTTGCTGGGGGCCTCAATCAGCCCCAGCATTTT.

In this sample, this clonotype turned up a few times. This chain connects TRBV20-1 to TRBJ2-7; D perhaps matches TRBD2 (7 bases). This CDR3 has 14 amino acids. From germline, CDR1 is DFQATT and CDR2 SNEGSKA (reference sequence). Trimming stripped 6 bases from V and 4 bases from J, with 19 bases between. CDR3 in amino acids: CSAPRGGAAYEQYF. CDR3 coding DNA: TGCAGTGCGCCCCGAGGGGGGGCGGCATACGAGCAGTACTTC.

This clonotype occurred many times. V and J are TRBV18 and TRBJ1-1; possible D gene TRBD1, 6 bases. Trimming left V 3 bases short and J 1 base short, with 9 bases between. CDR1 is KGHSH and CDR2 is LQKENI in the germline V gene. This CDR3 has 14 amino acids. The CDR3 DNA follows: TGTGCCAGCTCACCGGGACACACGAACACTGAAGCTTTCTTT. This codes for CASSPGHTNTEAFF.

The chain links TRBV6-2 or TRBV6-3 to TRBJ2-2; no reliable D call. The V gene's germline CDR1 is MNHEY and CDR2 SVGEGT. The length of the CDR3 is 15 residues. V lost 8 bases and J 6 bases, leaving 19 bases between the germline ends. The CDR3 reads CASRDTSRFAGELFF. The CDR3 bases are TGTGCCAGCCGAGACACGTCTCGATTCGCCGGGGAGCTGTTTTTT.